Each of the 13 T cell receptor beta chains below was sequenced from the same sample in a study of OX40 agonist ivuxolimab in advanced cancers. Data came from immunoSEQ multiplex PCR; TCRdb stores just in-frame clones and leaves some out. The sample lists 20,000 to 25,000 clones; approximately 83% were seen once. This specimen consisted of CD4+ or CD8+ T cells sorted from blood, obtained in a trial of the OX40 agonist ivuxolimab. The origin of the receptors is an adult with an advanced solid tumor such as melanoma, head and neck, liver or kidney cancer.

The rearrangement links TRBV7-6 to TRBJ1-1, with 9 bases lining up with TRBD1. The J segment lost 4 bases and the V segment lost 5 bases, leaving 11 bases of the junction unmatched. Per the germline V gene, CDR1 is SGHVS and CDR2 is FNYEAQ. The CDR3 is 16 residues long. For the CDR3, the DNA is TGTGCCAGCAGCCCTTTGACAGGGGGTATAGGCACTGAAGCTTTCTTT. It codes for CASSPLTGGIGTEAFF. The full variable domain, its missing parts supplied by reference TRBV7-6 and TRBJ1-1, is GAGVSQSPRYKVTKRGQDVALRCDPISGHVSLYWYRQALGQGPEFLTYFNYEAQQDKSGLPNDRFSAERPEGSISTLTIQRTEQRDSAMYRCASSPLTGGIGTEAFFGQGTRLTVV.

The rearrangement joins TRBV27 to TRBJ1-2, with 11 bases lining up with TRBD1. This CDR3 spans 15 amino acids. Germline V CDR1 and CDR2: MNHEY, SMNVEV (reference sequence). V was pared by 4 bases and J by 5 bases, with 6 bases of the junction left unmatched. The CDR3 spells CASSWDRGSIYGYTF. CDR3 bases: TGTGCCAGCAGTTGGGACAGGGGGAGCATTTATGGCTACACCTTC.

CDR3 DNA: TGTGCCAGCAGTCTTAAAATACTACACCATTCCGACAATGAGCAGTTCTTC. It is translated as CASSLKILHHSDNEQFF. This chain joins TRBV21-1 and TRBJ2-1; the table's D call of TRBD2 was not tested on the DNA. TRBV21-1 is designated a pseudogene. The CDR3 runs 17 residues.

The chain couples TRBV5-1 to TRBJ2-1, with 9 bases matching TRBD2. V lost 0 bases, J lost 4 bases, and 5 bases stayed unmatched. The germline CDR1 and CDR2 sequences are SGHRS and YFSETQ. The CDR3 has 16 residues. In DNA, the CDR3 is TGCGCCAGCAGCTTGGGTGCGGGAGGGGTATACAATGAGCAGTTCTTC. Encoded protein: CASSLGAGGVYNEQFF.

This clone turned up a few times. The chain has TRBV5-8 and TRBJ2-3, with D perhaps matching TRBD1 (6 bases). Trimming left V 3 bases short and J 2 bases short, with 13 bases between. Germline CDR1 SGHTS, CDR2 YDEGEE. This CDR3 contains 15 residues. The CDR3 DNA is TGTGCCAGCAGCTCACTTAACAGGGTCACAGATACGCAGTATTTT. Translating gives CASSSLNRVTDTQYF. Based on the CDR3 plus reference TRBV5-8 and TRBJ2-3, the full variable domain is EAGVTQSPTHLIKTRGQQATLRCSPISGHTSVYWYQQALGLGLQFLLWYDEGEERNRGNFPPRFSGRQFPNYSSELNVNALELEDSALYLCASSSLNRVTDTQYFGPGTRLTVL.

CDR3 in DNA: TGTGCCAGCAGCTTAATAGCGGAGAGCTACAATGAGCAGTTCTTC. It is translated as CASSLIAESYNEQFF. The chain carries TRBV7-9 and TRBJ2-1; D may be TRBD2 (6 bases). This CDR3 region has 15 residues. The V gene's germline CDR1 is SEHNR and CDR2 FQNEAQ (reference sequence). V lost 2 bases and J lost 3, with 11 bases in between.

This clone was picked up a small number of times. The chain joins TRBV7-9 to TRBJ2-2; 7 bases match TRBD1. The CDR3 totals 14 residues. Trimming took 5 bases from V and 7 from J; bases not matched to a gene: 7. CDR1 and CDR2 (germline): SEHNR, FQNEAQ (reference sequence). CDR3 bases: TGTGCCAGCAGCCAGGACAGGTTGGGCGGGGAGCTGTTTTTT. It translates to CASSQDRLGGELFF.

CDR3 loop: CASSSPGASLGETQYF. The CDR3 nucleotides are TGTGCCAGCAGCTCCCCCGGGGCATCCCTTGGGGAGACCCAGTACTTC. The chain is built from TRBV7-9 and TRBJ2-5; possibly TRBD1 or TRBD2 for D (5 bases each). Between the trimmed V and J ends, which lost 4 bases and 5 bases, there was a span of 20 bases. Germline-derived CDR1 and CDR2 are SEHNR and FQNEAQ (reference sequence). CDR3 length: 16 amino acids.

The chain joins TRBV10-3 to TRBJ2-6, with D hard to call. Germline CDR1 and CDR2: ENHRY and SYGVKD. This CDR3 is built from 12 residues. V lost 1 base to trimming and J lost 12 bases, with 7 bases between them. The CDR3 region has the DNA TGTGCCATCAGTGAGTACAACGGCGTCCTGACTTTC. This codes for CAISEYNGVLTF.

This chain uses TRBV5-4 with TRBJ2-5; D perhaps matches TRBD2 (5 bases). CDR1 and CDR2 (germline): SGHNT, YYREEE (reference sequence). This CDR3 has 15 residues. V lost 0 bases, J lost 2 bases, and 11 bases lay in between. In DNA, the CDR3 is TGTGCCAGCAGCTTGGCCGGGCGGGTTCAAGAGACCCAGTACTTC. Translating gives CASSLAGRVQETQYF.

The CDR3, as DNA: TGTGCCAGCAGCACCGGGACAGGGCGTCACGAGCAGTACTTC. Translation gives CASSTGTGRHEQYF. The V and J genes are TRBV27 and TRBJ2-7; 9 bases fit TRBD1. The CDR3 sequence is 14 residues long. Germline assignment: CDR1 MNHEY and CDR2 SMNVEV (reference sequence). Trimming took 6 bases from V and 5 from J; bases not matched to a gene: 8.

The V and J genes are TRBV7-8 and TRBJ2-3; D may be TRBD1 (6 bases). Germline CDR1 and CDR2: SGHVS and FQNEAQ. CDR3 length equals 17 residues. V was shortened by 2 bases and J by 2 bases, with 17 bases between the two germline ends. The CDR3 spells CASSLSRDTAYTDTQYF. In DNA, the CDR3 is TGTGCCAGCAGCTTATCCCGGGACACAGCTTACACAGATACGCAGTATTTT.

The chain employs TRBV6-5 and TRBJ2-7; D possibly matches TRBD1 or TRBD2 (6 bases each). The CDR3 runs to 12 residues. Germline V gives CDR1 MNHEY, CDR2 SVGAGI. The V end lost 6 bases, the J end lost 4 bases, and 10 bases lay between the germline ends. The CDR3 coding sequence is TGTGCCAGCAGCCGGGGGCGGTACGAGCAGTACTTC. Its protein is CASSRGRYEQYF.